A single sample gave rise to the 24 T cell receptor beta chains below, sequenced in a study of blood T cells in healthy people across ages. Together with a sample-barcoded 5' primer, a J-beta primer mix was included in a second PCR lasting about 7 to 12 cycles. TCRdb reanalysed the 5' RACE reads using MiXCR and keeps one entry per CDR3 protein. This table holds 910,000 or so distinct CDR3 sequences, roughly 50% found once. Input material: blood. The receptors were gathered from a woman aged 55 to 70 in good health.

The chain joins TRBV7-2 to TRBJ2-3; the match to TRBD2 covers 7 bases. V trimming: 2 bases; J trimming: 2 bases; junction bases outside the gene matches: 4. The CDR3 is 15 residues long. Per germline, CDR1 SGHTA and CDR2 FQGNSA. CDR3 DNA sequence: TGTGCCAGCAGCTTATGGGGACTAACCACAGATACGCAGTATTTT. This sequence encodes CASSLWGLTTDTQYF.

Comments on this clonotype: The junction does not match germline at one end; this may be a read error. The chain combines TRBV20-1 with TRBJ2-1; 10 nucleotides match TRBD2. The CDR3 contains 12 residues. The germline gives CDR1 DFQATT, CDR2 SNEGSKA (reference sequence). This CDR3 reads CSTSGTGSEQFF. CDR3 coding DNA: TGCAGTACTAGCGGGACGGGGAGTGAGCAGTTCTTC.

The chain carries TRBV28 and TRBJ2-3; 12 nucleotides match TRBD2. Trimming took 6 bases from V and 6 from J; bases not matched to a gene: 16. Germline assignment: CDR1 MDHEN and CDR2 SYDVKM. This CDR3 region has 18 residues. DNA of the CDR3: TGTGCCAGCAGCCCCCGGACAACTAGCGGGGGGAGTAGGGATACGCAGTATTTT. It translates to CASSPRTTSGGSRDTQYF.

This clonotype has more than one count but fewer than ten. J is TRBJ2-7 and V is TRBV3-1, with 10 bases identical to TRBD2. In germline, CDR1 is LGHDT, CDR2 YNNKEL (reference sequence). There are 15 residues in the CDR3. V gave up 8 bases and J gave up 2 bases; unmatched junction bases: 9. The CDR3 sequence is CASVSSGSQTYEQYF. Written as DNA, the CDR3 is TGTGCCAGCGTGTCTAGCGGGAGCCAAACCTACGAGCAGTACTTC.

The chain employs TRBV7-9 and TRBJ2-3, with no clear D. The V gene lost 1 base and the J gene lost 1 base, with 9 bases spanning the gap. The CDR3 is 15 amino acids. Germline V gene sequence: CDR1 SEHNR, CDR2 FQNEAQ (reference sequence). The CDR3 region is CASSLVEVGTDTQYF. CDR3 DNA sequence: TGTGCCAGCAGCTTAGTCGAGGTTGGCACAGATACGCAGTATTTT. Full variable domain (missing parts from reference TRBV7-9 and TRBJ2-3): DTGVSQNPRHKITKRGQNVTFRCDPISEHNRLYWYRQTLGQGPEFLTYFQNEAQLEKSRLLSDRFSAERPKGSFSTLEIQRTEQGDSAMYLCASSLVEVGTDTQYFGPGTRLTVL.

This chain uses TRBV7-2 with TRBJ2-1, with TRBD1 as a possible D gene (5 bases). The CDR3 loop spans 15 amino acids. CDR1 and CDR2 (germline): SGHTA, FQGNSA. V gave up 2 bases and J gave up 12 bases, with 20 bases separating them. CDR3 residues: CASSLIQGRARLQFF. The CDR3 nucleotides read TGTGCCAGCAGCTTAATCCAGGGAAGGGCAAGGCTGCAGTTCTTC.

This clonotype appeared once. The chain combines TRBV5-1 with TRBJ2-1; D may be TRBD1 or TRBD2 (6 bases each). The CDR3 has 15 amino acids. CDR1 and CDR2 from the germline V gene are SGHRS and YFSETQ. V was cut by 5 bases and J by 1 base, with 13 bases left in between. DNA for the CDR3: TGCGCCAGCAGGGAGGGGGGTGGGTCCTACAATGAGCAGTTCTTC. This encodes CASREGGGSYNEQFF.

This clonotype was observed at least ten times. The chain carries TRBV4-1 and TRBJ2-7; D is possibly TRBD1 or TRBD2 (5 bases each). Germline loops: CDR1 MGHRA, CDR2 YSYEKL. Trimming cost V 1 base and J 0 bases, with 7 bases left between them. The CDR3 is 14 amino acids. The CDR3: CASSQGGTSYEQYF. The CDR3 region has the DNA TGCGCCAGCAGCCAAGGGGGGACCTCCTACGAGCAGTACTTC.

The chain couples TRBV20-1 to TRBJ2-2; a possible D gene is TRBD1 (6 bases). The V and J ends lost 3 bases and 5 bases respectively, with 10 bases between them. This CDR3 contains 13 residues. Per germline, CDR1 DFQATT and CDR2 SNEGSKA (reference sequence). CDR3 sequence: CSARVRGTGELFF. The CDR3 bases are TGCAGTGCTAGGGTCAGGGGAACCGGGGAGCTGTTTTTT.

This rearrangement joins TRBV3-1 to TRBJ2-4, with TRBD2 matching 7 bases. This CDR3 spans 16 amino acids. The junction had 2 bases not matched to a gene; V was cut back by 0 bases and J by 0 bases. CDR1 is LGHDT and CDR2 is YNNKEL in the germline V gene (reference sequence). In DNA, the CDR3 is TGTGCCAGCAGCCAAGATTCTAGCGGAGCCAAAAACATTCAGTACTTC. Its translation: CASSQDSSGAKNIQYF.

This rearrangement joins TRBV9 to TRBJ2-7; 7 bases map to TRBD1. Trimming cost V 4 bases and J 0 bases; bases outside gene matches: 7. The CDR3 has 15 residues. The germline CDR1 and CDR2 sequences are SGDLS and YYNGEE. For the CDR3, the DNA is TGTGCCAGCAGCCCCGAGGGACAGCCCTCCTACGAGCAGTACTTC. It codes for CASSPEGQPSYEQYF.

This clonotype was observed a few times. CDR3 DNA sequence: TGTGCCAGCAGTTCCCGACAGGGGAGAAAGACCCAGTACTTC. It codes for CASSSRQGRKTQYF. The V gene is TRBV27, the J gene TRBJ2-7; 8 bases match TRBD1. The DNA matches TRBJ2-5 better at its end, which makes the J call doubtful. Germline-derived CDR1 and CDR2 are MNHEY and SMNVEV (reference sequence). The CDR3 runs to 14 residues.

The rearrangement links TRBV5-1 to TRBJ1-1, with TRBD1 as a possible D gene (6 bases). This CDR3 is 14 amino acids long. Germline CDR1 reads SGHRS; CDR2 reads YFSETQ. Deletions cut 3 bases from V and 2 bases from J, with 11 bases between. The CDR3 DNA follows: TGCGCCAGCAGCTCGACAGGTGGAAACACTGAAGCTTTCTTT. Protein sequence: CASSSTGGNTEAFF.

In this sample, this clonotype turned up a few times. V and J are TRBV18 and TRBJ2-7; D tentatively reads TRBD1 or TRBD2 (5 bases each). The DNA end favors TRBJ2-5, so the J call may be wrong. Germline CDR1 reads KGHSH; CDR2 reads LQKENI. This CDR3 is built from 14 residues. As DNA, the CDR3 is TGTGCCAGCTCACCGCCGTTGGGGGAAGAGACCCAGTACTTC. This gives the protein CASSPPLGEETQYF.

The genes are TRBV11-1 and TRBJ2-1; D is undetermined. The V end lost 5 bases, the J end lost 7 bases, and 9 bases lay between the germline ends. The CDR3 consists of 12 residues. Germline CDR1 reads SGHAT; CDR2 reads FQDESV (reference sequence). DNA for the CDR3: TGTGCCAGCAGCCAGACTCGGAATGAGCAGTTCTTC. Amino acids: CASSQTRNEQFF. The full variable domain, its missing parts supplied by reference TRBV11-1 and TRBJ2-1, is EAEVAQSPRYKITEKSQAVAFWCDPISGHATLYWYRQILGQGPELLVQFQDESVVDDSQLPKDRFSAERLKGVDSTLKIQPAELGDSAMYLCASSQTRNEQFFGPGTRLTVL.

The gene calls are TRBV28 and TRBJ2-5, with a possible D match to TRBD2 (6 bases). The germline V gene has CDR1 MDHEN and CDR2 SYDVKM. V dropped 2 bases and J dropped 7 bases, with 20 bases sitting between them. The CDR3 sequence is 16 residues long. This chain's CDR3 is CASSLRSGTVGGTQYF. The CDR3 region has the DNA TGTGCCAGCAGTTTACGCTCCGGGACGGTGGGGGGGACCCAGTACTTC.

A few counts support this clonotype. The V call is TRBV5-1, the J call TRBJ1-2; a weak D match, TRBD1 (5 bases). The CDR3 runs to 15 residues. Deletions cut 0 bases from V and 0 bases from J, with 9 bases between. CDR1 SGHRS and CDR2 YFSETQ come from the germline V gene. As DNA, the CDR3 is TGCGCCAGCAGCTTGGGACAGCAAACTAACTATGGCTACACCTTC. Its translation is CASSLGQQTNYGYTF.

This clonotype was seen more than once but under ten times. V is TRBV29-1 and J is TRBJ2-7; D call uncertain. Germline CDR1 is SQVTM and CDR2 is ANQGSEA. V shed 1 base and J shed 5 bases, with 9 bases lying between them. The CDR3 has 12 amino acids. The CDR3: CSVEGGPHEQYF. In DNA form, the CDR3 reads TGCAGCGTTGAAGGCGGCCCACACGAGCAGTACTTC.

This rearrangement joins TRBV5-1 to TRBJ2-2; 12 bases line up with TRBD2. The CDR3 sequence is 18 residues long. Germline CDR1 reads SGHRS; CDR2 reads YFSETQ. V lost 4 bases to trimming and J lost 5 bases; unmatched junction nucleotides: 12. CDR3 nucleotide sequence: TGCGCCAGCAGCGTGGGACTAGCGGGTCGGATCGATACCGGGGAGCTGTTTTTT. This encodes CASSVGLAGRIDTGELFF.

CDR3 sequence (DNA): TGTGCCAGCAGCACCCGACAGGGAGAGACCCAGTACTTC. Translating it yields CASSTRQGETQYF. This chain joins TRBV4-2 and TRBJ2-5; 7 bases map to TRBD1. The CDR3 length is 13 residues. The junction had 4 bases not matched to a gene; V was cut back by 5 bases and J by 4 bases. CDR1 LGHNA and CDR2 YNFKEQ come from the germline V gene.

The chain links TRBV12-3 or TRBV12-4 to TRBJ2-3; the D is unclear. V lost 2 bases and J 6 bases, leaving 6 bases between the germline ends. There are 12 residues in the CDR3. The CDR3 DNA follows: TGTGCCAGCAGTTTACGAGACGATACGCAGTATTTT. This codes for CASSLRDDTQYF.

This clonotype was observed a handful of times. V usage is TRBV5-5 and J usage is TRBJ2-5, with TRBD2 identical over 9 bases. This CDR3 region has 16 residues. CDR1 and CDR2 from the germline V gene are SGHKS and YYEKEE (reference sequence). Trimming removed 0 bases from V and 5 bases from J; junction bases left unmatched: 8. The CDR3, as DNA: TGTGCCAGCAGCTTGGGTAGCGGGAGTTCTTGGGAGACCCAGTACTTC. It is translated as CASSLGSGSSWETQYF.

Regarding this clonotype: This may arise from a read error, as a much more abundant clone is one base away. V is TRBV20-1 and J is TRBJ2-5; possible D gene TRBD2, 5 bases. The better agreement between TRBJ2-7 and the DNA end casts doubt on the J call. CDR3 size: 13 residues. Germline CDR1 reads DFQATT; CDR2 reads SNEGSKA (reference sequence). DNA for the CDR3: TGCAGTGCTCGGAGGCGGACTGGATACGAGCAGTACTTC. Translation: CSARRRTGYEQYF.

This clonotype was observed a single time. DNA for the CDR3: TGTGCCAGCAGCCGTGAGACTAGCGGGGGTTACGAGCAGTACTTC. The encoded protein is CASSRETSGGYEQYF. V gene TRBV4-2 combines with J gene TRBJ2-7, with TRBD2 identical over 12 bases. With V trimmed by 4 bases and J by 4 bases, 5 bases remained unmatched. Looked up from germline, CDR1 is LGHNA and CDR2 is YNFKEQ. The CDR3 is 15 amino acids.